This T cell receptor (beta chain) appears in the sequencing data of a study of monozygotic twins with inflammatory bowel disease. General observations from the study: Relative to healthy twins, IBD patients had fewer clonotypes in common with others, a gap that was especially apparent with disease activity.

With regard to this clonotype: What it recognizes is unknown.

Template switching introduced UMIs that contain a 6-nucleotide sample barcode. Following a re-call of the 5' RACE reads, TCRdb has one entry per CDR3 protein and lacks DNA. This sample's table has 150,000 to 200,000 distinct CDR3 sequences. Germline CDR1 reads MDHEN; CDR2 reads SYDVKM. The CDR3 contains 12 residues. V gene TRBV28 combines with J gene TRBJ2-7; no DNA is available, so the TRBD1 call from TCRdb remains unchecked. Sequencing was done on a sample of blood. This clonotype originated in a human donor with ulcerative colitis or Crohn's disease, or a healthy co-twin of an affected twin (not recorded which). The CDR3 is CATDSTGYEQYF.